The clone carrying this TCR beta chain was seen more than once but under ten times. The data were taken from a study of T cells in Graves' hyperthyroidism and ophthalmopathy. The V gene's germline CDR1 is LNHDA and CDR2 SQIVND (reference sequence). Trimming stripped 0 bases from V and 2 bases from J, with 14 bases between. This CDR3 comprises 17 residues. What was amplified from RNA transcripts were TCR beta CDR3 regions. An initial round of RT-PCR targeting the TCR CDR3 relied on the HTBI primer set. From the multiplex PCR reads, TCRdb called clonotypes with MiXCR, one entry per CDR3 protein. The repertoire holds about 610,000 distinct CDR3 sequences, with under 60% as singletons.

The V gene is TRBV19, the J gene TRBJ1-5; unclear D gene. The specimen sequenced was peripheral blood or thyroid tissue (not recorded which). The TCR originated in a woman under 30 with Graves' hyperthyroidism. CDR3 in amino acids: CASSIEVTGRGNQPQHF. CDR3 DNA: TGTGCCAGTAGTATAGAAGTCACGGGTAGGGGCAATCAGCCCCAGCATTTT.